The 18 T cell receptor beta chains given below trace back to one sample, sequenced in a study of blood T cell repertoires in COVID-19. Repertoires were generated with immunoSEQ multiplex PCR, while TCRdb's copy carries only in-frame clones and drops some. The sample holds 300,000 to 450,000 clones, about 87% seen once. Sequencing was carried out using peripheral blood. All receptors derive from a woman aged 25 to 39 with COVID-19, enrolled during active disease.

The chain uses TRBV6-5 and TRBJ2-7, with 11 bases matching TRBD1. Germline-derived CDR1 and CDR2 are MNHEY and SVGAGI. The CDR3 runs to 15 residues. V shed 7 bases, J shed 0 bases, and the junction held 5 bases outside the gene matches. DNA of the CDR3: TGTGCCAGCATCCGGACAGGGGGCTACTCCTACGAGCAGTACTTC. Encoded protein: CASIRTGGYSYEQYF.

This sequence joins TRBV30 and TRBJ2-1, with 10 nucleotides matching TRBD2. V dropped 6 bases and J dropped 8; count of bases not matched to a gene: 13. Germline loops: CDR1 GTSNPN, CDR2 SVGIG (reference sequence). This CDR3 contains 15 residues. The CDR3 DNA reads TGTGCCTGTTCACCAGGGGTAGCGGGGGGCTATGAGCAGTTCTTC. Translated, it gives CACSPGVAGGYEQFF.

The chain carries TRBV28 and TRBJ2-7; 8 bases align to TRBD2. Germline assignment: CDR1 MDHEN and CDR2 SYDVKM. Losses at the gene ends were 8 bases for V and 4 bases for J; bases not matched to a gene: 10. This CDR3 spans 14 amino acids. The DNA for the CDR3 is TGTGCCAGCGACAAAACGGGGGGGGCATACGAGCAGTACTTC. This translates into CASDKTGGAYEQYF.

The genes are TRBV19 and TRBJ1-5; D unresolved. The germline gives CDR1 LNHDA, CDR2 SQIVND (reference sequence). This CDR3 is 12 amino acids long. Trimming stripped 2 bases from V and 9 bases from J, with 8 bases between. CDR3 residues: CASSISSLPQHF. Written as DNA, the CDR3 is TGTGCCAGTAGTATATCTTCACTGCCCCAGCATTTT.

The chain links TRBV28 to TRBJ1-5, with 9 nucleotides matching TRBD1. The germline gives CDR1 MDHEN, CDR2 SYDVKM. The CDR3 totals 15 residues. J was trimmed by 5 bases and V by 5 bases; bases with no gene match: 7. CDR3 residues: CASSVPGQGHQPQHF. The CDR3 nucleotides are TGTGCCAGCAGTGTACCGGGACAGGGTCATCAGCCCCAGCATTTT.

This clone was seen more than once but under ten times. V usage is TRBV28 and J usage is TRBJ1-4, with D possibly matching TRBD1 (5 bases). V was shortened by 7 bases and J by 1 base, with 13 bases between the two germline ends. Germline loops: CDR1 MDHEN, CDR2 SYDVKM. The CDR3 extends over 15 amino acids. Here the CDR3 reads CASNHVGGTNEKLFF. Written as DNA, the CDR3 is TGTGCCAGCAACCATGTCGGGGGAACTAATGAAAAACTGTTTTTT.

The chain joins TRBV10-3 to TRBJ2-1; TRBD2 agrees at 11 bases. This CDR3 has 16 residues. The J segment lost 0 bases and the V segment lost 6 bases, leaving 4 bases of the junction unmatched. Germline V CDR1 and CDR2: ENHRY, SYGVKD. CDR3 protein: CAIRTSGEGSYNEQFF. The CDR3 bases are TGTGCCATCAGGACTAGCGGGGAAGGCTCCTACAATGAGCAGTTCTTC.

The chain uses TRBV30 and TRBJ2-1; 8 positions agree with TRBD2. The CDR3 sequence is 13 residues long. V was clipped by 4 bases and J by 8 bases; unmatched bases: 7. Germline loops: CDR1 GTSNPN, CDR2 SVGIG (reference sequence). The CDR3 coding sequence is TGTGCCTGGACCCAGACTAGCGTCCATGAGCAGTTCTTC. This gives the protein CAWTQTSVHEQFF.

The CDR3 sequence is CASRLQGAQGANVLTF. The DNA for the CDR3 is TGTGCCAGCAGGCTACAGGGGGCGCAGGGGGCCAACGTCCTGACTTTC. The V call is TRBV28, the J call TRBJ2-6; 9 nucleotides match TRBD1. The CDR3 runs to 16 residues. The germline V gene has CDR1 MDHEN and CDR2 SYDVKM. J lost 4 bases, V lost 6 bases, and 7 bases had no gene match.

V and J are TRBV2 and TRBJ1-3; D uncertain. V shed 2 bases and J shed 0 bases, with 14 bases lying between them. This CDR3 has 17 residues. Germline CDR1 reads SNHLY; CDR2 reads FYNNEI. The CDR3 DNA is TGTGCCAGCAGTGAAAGAGGGCAGCTCTTCTCTGGAAACACCATATATTTT. Residues: CASSERGQLFSGNTIYF.

The CDR3 region has the DNA TGTGCCAGCAGTTTAGGGCGAGGGGAGGTTTATGGCTACACCTTC. It is translated as CASSLGRGEVYGYTF. The chain couples TRBV28 to TRBJ1-2; the D gene is possibly TRBD1 (5 bases). The CDR3 has 15 amino acids. CDR1 is MDHEN and CDR2 is SYDVKM in the germline V gene. Trimming cost V 2 bases and J 5 bases, with 15 bases left between them.

This chain connects TRBV7-8 to TRBJ2-7; TRBD2 matches 13 bases. V shed 6 bases, J shed 12 bases, and the junction held 20 bases outside the gene matches. The germline CDR1 and CDR2 sequences are SGHVS and FQNEAQ. The CDR3 runs 17 residues. CDR3 region: CASSPGTSGKSPPWWYF. CDR3 nucleotide sequence: TGTGCCAGCAGTCCCGGGACTAGCGGGAAATCTCCTCCTTGGTGGTACTTC. The whole variable domain, filled in from reference TRBV7-8 and TRBJ2-7, reads GAGVSQSPRYKVAKRGQDVALRCDPISGHVSLFWYQQALGQGPEFLTYFQNEAQLDKSGLPSDRFFAERPEGSVSTLKIQRTQQEDSAVYLCASSPGTSGKSPPWWYFGPGTRLTVT.

V is TRBV18 and J is TRBJ2-7, with TRBD2 matching over 9 bases. Per germline, CDR1 KGHSH and CDR2 LQKENI. The CDR3 contains 15 residues. V lost 5 bases, J lost 3 bases, and 8 bases stayed unmatched. The CDR3 sequence is CASSEGGRERYEQYF. The CDR3 bases are TGTGCCAGCTCAGAGGGCGGGAGGGAACGCTACGAGCAGTACTTC.

The chain carries TRBV2 and TRBJ2-3; TRBD1 aligns across 9 bases. The germline V gene has CDR1 SNHLY and CDR2 FYNNEI. The V and J ends lost 7 bases and 3 bases, in that order; junction bases with no gene match: 8. This CDR3 comprises 15 residues. Here the CDR3 reads CASTTGQGWTDTQYF. CDR3 nucleotide sequence: TGTGCCAGCACGACGGGACAGGGTTGGACAGATACGCAGTATTTT.

This clone showed up just a few times. The CDR3 region has the DNA TGTGCCAGCAGCCCCGACCCGTCGTCCAGGGGCTACACCTTC. Its protein product is CASSPDPSSRGYTF. This chain connects TRBV5-6 to TRBJ1-2; D unclear. The CDR3 has 14 amino acids. With 4 bases removed from V and 8 bases from J, the gap between germline ends came to 18 bases. CDR1 is SGHDT, CDR2 YYEEEE, per germline.

V and J are TRBV9 and TRBJ2-6; D unresolved. This CDR3 has 15 amino acids. V gave up 4 bases and J gave up 0 bases, with 8 bases separating them. CDR1 and CDR2 from the germline V gene are SGDLS and YYNGEE. CDR3 bases: TGTGCCAGCAGCCCCCACAGCTCTGGGGCCAACGTCCTGACTTTC. Translated, it gives CASSPHSSGANVLTF.

V is TRBV7-8 and J is TRBJ2-7, with 7 nucleotides matching TRBD1. Germline V gene sequence: CDR1 SGHVS, CDR2 FQNEAQ. The CDR3 spans 16 residues. The V and J ends lost 4 bases and 3 bases, in that order; junction bases with no gene match: 12. In nucleotides, the CDR3 is TGTGCCAGCAGCTACCGGGACAGTGGACCTTTCTACGAGCAGTACTTC. Amino acid sequence: CASSYRDSGPFYEQYF.

The chain employs TRBV28 and TRBJ2-7; 10 bases agree with TRBD2. After removal of 6 bases from V and 2 bases from J, the junction contained 7 bases not matched to a gene. The CDR3 is 15 amino acids. Germline V gives CDR1 MDHEN, CDR2 SYDVKM. CDR3 loop: CASRSGGGSPYEQYF. CDR3 DNA: TGTGCCAGCAGAAGCGGGGGGGGATCCCCCTACGAGCAGTACTTC. Full variable domain (rest looked up from reference TRBV28 and TRBJ2-7): DVKVTQSSRYLVKRTGEKVFLECVQDMDHENMFWYRQDPGLGLRLIYFSYDVKMKEKGDIPEGYSVSREKKERFSLILESASTNQTSMYLCASRSGGGSPYEQYFGPGTRLTVT.